This T cell receptor (beta chain) was profiled in a study of shared clonotypes between healthy human individuals. Whole-study results and caveats: Naive subsets tended to show greater estimated richness than memory subsets. Only blood was sampled, and tissue TCR repertoires likely differ from blood ones. Among donors, sharing of clonotypes was expected to be affected by sequencing depth.

Assay used: immunoSEQ multiplex PCR; TCRdb lists only in-frame clones, some missing. The sample consists of about 2 million clones, 85% to 95% of them appearing once. A note on this clone: Its antigen remains unknown.

The naive CD8 fraction comprised CD45RO-negative cells positively selected for CCR7 and excluded terminally differentiated effector memory CD45RA+ cells. The germline CDR1 and CDR2 sequences are LGHNA and YSLEER. The length of the CDR3 is 15 residues. Trimming removed 2 bases from V and 5 bases from J; junction bases left unmatched: 4. Source material: naive CD8+ T cells sorted from blood. The sequence was obtained from a man younger than 30 in good health. This chain uses TRBV4-3 with TRBJ1-4, with 8 nucleotides matching TRBD1. CDR3 DNA sequence: TGCGCCAGCAGCCAACGATGGACAGGGAATGAAAAACTGTTTTTT. Protein product: CASSQRWTGNEKLFF.